The 25 T cell receptor beta chains listed next were all sequenced from one sample in a study of T cell changes during pregnancy in multiple sclerosis. TCRdb's copy holds only in-frame clones and misses some; the assay was immunoSEQ multiplex PCR. The sample shows around 130,000 clones, roughly 95% of them seen only once. Sequencing used peripheral blood, obtained after pregnancy. Receptors originate from a female donor with multiple sclerosis, enrolled in a pregnancy study.

The rearrangement uses TRBV6-1 and TRBJ1-3; TRBD1 is a possible D gene (5 bases). Trimming left V 9 bases short and J 0 bases short, with 9 bases between. CDR3 length: 13 amino acids. The germline V gene encodes CDR1 MNHNS and CDR2 SASEGT. For the CDR3, the DNA is TGTGCCAGTAGACAGCGCTCTGGAAACACCATATATTTT. This translates into CASRQRSGNTIYF.

This chain links TRBV10-3 with TRBJ2-6, with a possible D match to TRBD1 (7 bases). The CDR3 is made up of 17 amino acids. Trimming stripped 2 bases from V and 2 bases from J, with 13 bases between. Germline-derived CDR1 and CDR2 are ENHRY and SYGVKD. The CDR3: CAISEAGQLTGANVLTF. CDR3 coding DNA: TGTGCCATCAGTGAGGCGGGACAGTTGACTGGGGCCAACGTCCTGACTTTC.

V is TRBV7-2 and J is TRBJ1-5; TRBD1 aligns across 7 bases. Germline CDR1 SGHTA, CDR2 FQGNSA. With V trimmed by 1 base and J by 6 bases, 9 bases remained unmatched. The CDR3 is 16 amino acids. The CDR3 region is CASSLDDRAGGQPQHF. The CDR3, as DNA: TGTGCCAGCAGCTTAGACGATCGGGCAGGGGGTCAGCCCCAGCATTTT. The variable domain in full, completed from reference TRBV7-2 and TRBJ1-5, reads GAGVSQSPSNKVTEKGKDVELRCDPISGHTALYWYRQSLGQGLEFLIYFQGNSAPDKSGLPSDRFSAERTGGSVSTLTIQRTQQEDSAVYLCASSLDDRAGGQPQHFGDGTRLSIL.

The V and J genes are TRBV9 and TRBJ2-1, with D maybe TRBD2 (6 bases). With 2 bases removed from V and 5 bases from J, the gap between germline ends came to 14 bases. This CDR3 spans 15 amino acids. Germline V CDR1 and CDR2: SGDLS, YYNGEE. CDR3 sequence: CASSVSWGVNNEQFF. CDR3 DNA: TGTGCCAGCAGCGTTAGCTGGGGGGTGAACAATGAGCAGTTCTTC.

The gene calls are TRBV13 and TRBJ2-7; D is perhaps TRBD2 (5 bases). The germline V gene encodes CDR1 PRHDT and CDR2 FYEKMQ (reference sequence). There are 15 residues in the CDR3. The V end was cut by 3 bases, the J end by 0 bases, with 12 bases between. CDR3 in amino acids: CASSFSERSSYEQYF. CDR3 DNA: TGTGCCAGCAGCTTCTCGGAGCGGAGCTCCTACGAGCAGTACTTC.

CDR3 bases: TGTGCCAGCAGCTTACAACAGGGGGCCTCCTACAATGAGCAGTTCTTC. It encodes CASSLQQGASYNEQFF. The V call is TRBV7-9, the J call TRBJ2-1, with TRBD1 matching 9 bases. The junction had 2 bases not matched to a gene; V was cut back by 2 bases and J by 0 bases. Per the germline V gene, CDR1 is SEHNR and CDR2 is FQNEAQ (reference sequence). There are 16 residues in the CDR3.

This clone came up a few times. The V gene is TRBV12-5, the J gene TRBJ2-1, with 11 bases lining up with TRBD1. This CDR3 has 15 amino acids. The germline V gene has CDR1 LGHNT and CDR2 FRNRAP. Trimming cost V 5 bases and J 7 bases; bases outside gene matches: 7. The CDR3 bases are TGTGCTAGTGGTACGGGGACAGGGGGAAGTAATGAGCAGTTCTTC. This translates into CASGTGTGGSNEQFF. The full variable domain, with the rest looked up from reference TRBV12-5 and TRBJ2-1, is DARVTQTPRHKVTEMGQEVTMRCQPILGHNTVFWYRQTMMQGLELLAYFRNRAPLDDSGMPKDRFSAEMPDATLATLKIQPSEPRDSAVYFCASGTGTGGSNEQFFGPGTRLTVL.

The chain joins TRBV20-1 to TRBJ2-3; no reliable D call. V was pared by 4 bases and J by 2 bases, with 4 bases between. Germline CDR1 DFQATT, CDR2 SNEGSKA (reference sequence). This CDR3 has 11 residues. This CDR3 reads CSAIITDTQYF. DNA of the CDR3: TGCAGTGCTATAATCACAGATACGCAGTATTTT.

V usage is TRBV27 and J usage is TRBJ1-5; 8 bases fit TRBD1. The trim removed 6 bases at V and 6 bases at J, leaving 7 bases unmatched. The CDR3 has 14 amino acids. Per germline, CDR1 MNHEY and CDR2 SMNVEV (reference sequence). The CDR3 DNA is TGTGCCAGCAGGCCTACAGGGGGATTTCAGCCCCAGCATTTT. Translating it yields CASRPTGGFQPQHF.

J is TRBJ2-7 and V is TRBV5-1; 8 nucleotides align to TRBD1. The CDR3 consists of 12 residues. Germline CDR1 and CDR2: SGHRS and YFSETQ. J gave up 7 bases and V 5 bases, and 5 bases lay outside the gene matches. As DNA, the CDR3 is TGCGCCAGCAGGCAGGACAGGGCGGAGCAGTACTTC. The encoded protein is CASRQDRAEQYF.

This chain uses TRBV19 with TRBJ2-7; TRBD1 matches 9 bases. The CDR3 loop spans 20 amino acids. After removal of 5 bases from V and 1 base from J, the junction contained 21 bases not matched to a gene. Germline V gene sequence: CDR1 LNHDA, CDR2 SQIVND (reference sequence). For the CDR3, the DNA is TGTGCCAGTAGTCCCACTACGGACAGGGGCCGTAGGGGAAGGTCCTACGAGCAGTACTTC. Its protein product is CASSPTTDRGRRGRSYEQYF.

The chain employs TRBV7-3 and TRBJ1-2; D ambiguous. The CDR3 length is 17 residues. V lost 0 bases to trimming and J lost 0 bases, with 14 bases between them. From germline, CDR1 is SGHTA and CDR2 FQGTGA. In nucleotides, the CDR3 is TGTGCCAGCAGCTTAACGCAGGCAAGTAACGCTAACTATGGCTACACCTTC. It translates to CASSLTQASNANYGYTF.

The V call is TRBV5-3, the J call TRBJ2-2; 9 positions match TRBD2. TRBV5-3 is noted as an ORF with a role that remains uncertain. Trimming took 5 bases from V and 4 from J; bases not matched to a gene: 6. The CDR3 runs 15 residues. The CDR3: CARRSSGSRTGELFF. The DNA for the CDR3 is TGTGCCAGAAGAAGTAGCGGGAGCCGCACCGGGGAGCTGTTTTTT.

This clone has a single count. In DNA, the CDR3 is TGCGCCAGCAGCATCGGGGGGGGGTCGATTAGCACTGAAGCTTTCTTT. Amino acid sequence: CASSIGGGSISTEAFF. The chain employs TRBV5-1 and TRBJ1-1; a possible D gene is TRBD1 (5 bases). There are 16 residues in the CDR3. V was trimmed by 4 bases and J by 4 bases, leaving 20 bases between them. Germline assignment: CDR1 SGHRS and CDR2 YFSETQ.

This chain uses TRBV5-1 with TRBJ2-7; 11 bases are shared with TRBD2. CDR3 length equals 18 residues. The germline V gene has CDR1 SGHRS and CDR2 YFSETQ. Germline trimming cut 4 bases from V and 6 bases from J; bases unmatched to any gene: 18. In DNA, the CDR3 is TGCGCCAGCAGCCGGGACATAGATCTAGCGGGAGGTTGGCGCGAGCAGTACTTC. This translates into CASSRDIDLAGGWREQYF.

The chain employs TRBV9 and TRBJ1-1; no firm D call. Trimming removed 0 bases from V and 10 bases from J, with 10 bases in between. Germline CDR1 is SGDLS and CDR2 is YYNGEE. The CDR3 is made up of 12 amino acids. The CDR3 is CASSVGGGPAFF. The CDR3 coding sequence is TGTGCCAGCAGCGTAGGGGGAGGCCCAGCTTTCTTT.

This sequence joins TRBV10-1 and TRBJ1-3; D gene uncertain. This CDR3 is built from 10 residues. V was pared by 5 bases and J by 9 bases, with 5 bases between. Germline CDR1 and CDR2: WNHNN and SYGVQD (reference sequence). The CDR3 reads CASSPRTIYF. The CDR3, as DNA: TGCGCCAGCAGTCCTCGCACCATATATTTT.

The CDR3, as DNA: TGTGCCAGCAGCCGCGGGGGGCGAGGGGCCAACGTCCTGACTTTC. This codes for CASSRGGRGANVLTF. The chain couples TRBV6-1 to TRBJ2-6, with 8 bases that match TRBD2. Trimming removed 6 bases from V and 4 bases from J; junction bases left unmatched: 5. CDR1 and CDR2 (germline): MNHNS, SASEGT. CDR3 length: 15 residues.

V is TRBV29-1 and J is TRBJ2-3, with no clear D. The CDR3 runs 13 residues. The ends were cut back, 6 bases at V and 3 bases at J, with 13 bases in the middle. Germline CDR1 SQVTM, CDR2 ANQGSEA. CDR3 sequence reads: CSVRNVLTDTQYF. DNA of the CDR3: TGCAGCGTCCGTAACGTGCTAACAGATACGCAGTATTTT.

V and J are TRBV28 and TRBJ1-4; 8 bases map to TRBD1. Germline V gene lookup returns CDR1 MDHEN and CDR2 SYDVKM. The length of the CDR3 is 14 residues. J was trimmed by 7 bases and V by 5 bases; bases with no gene match: 6. The CDR3 is CASSPTGGTEKLFF. As DNA, the CDR3 is TGTGCCAGCAGTCCTACAGGGGGTACTGAAAAACTGTTTTTT. Full variable domain (outside the CDR3, taken from reference TRBV28 and TRBJ1-4): DVKVTQSSRYLVKRTGEKVFLECVQDMDHENMFWYRQDPGLGLRLIYFSYDVKMKEKGDIPEGYSVSREKKERFSLILESASTNQTSMYLCASSPTGGTEKLFFGSGTQLSVL.

This chain joins TRBV19 and TRBJ1-4; D remains ambiguous. This CDR3 comprises 14 residues. Germline CDR1 is LNHDA and CDR2 is SQIVND (reference sequence). Trimming removed 3 bases at V and 0 bases at J, with 5 bases between. The CDR3 DNA reads as TGTGCCAGTAGTATTCCGGCAACTAATGAAAAACTGTTTTTT. It yields the protein CASSIPATNEKLFF.

The chain recombines TRBV6-1 with TRBJ2-3, with no clear D. The CDR3 is 13 residues long. CDR1 and CDR2 (germline): MNHNS, SASEGT. Trimming took 8 bases from V and 0 from J, leaving 9 bases between them. CDR3 region: CASDRRSTDTQYF. In DNA, the CDR3 is TGTGCCAGCGACCGGCGGAGCACAGATACGCAGTATTTT.

This clone was recorded once. The chain recombines TRBV19 with TRBJ1-5, with D possibly matching TRBD1 (5 bases). Per the germline V gene, CDR1 is LNHDA and CDR2 is SQIVND (reference sequence). V lost 3 bases and J lost 7, with 19 bases in between. CDR3 size: 16 residues. As DNA, the CDR3 is TGTGCCAGTAGTATGGTCTACAGGTTCATCAAACAGCCCCAGCATTTT. Residues: CASSMVYRFIKQPQHF.

The chain joins TRBV30 to TRBJ1-2; D not resolved. The germline V gene has CDR1 GTSNPN and CDR2 SVGIG (reference sequence). Trimming removed 3 bases at V and 5 bases at J, with 10 bases between. The CDR3 has 12 amino acids. In nucleotides, the CDR3 is TGTGCCTGGAGCCCGGGATTTTATGGCTACACCTTC. It yields the protein CAWSPGFYGYTF.

V usage is TRBV7-9 and J usage is TRBJ1-2; weak D call: TRBD1 (5 bases). The CDR3 covers 15 residues. Germline-derived CDR1 and CDR2 are SEHNR and FQNEAQ (reference sequence). V gave up 1 base and J gave up 9 bases, with 18 bases separating them. The CDR3 DNA reads TGTGCCAGCAGCTTAGGCACAGGCAGGGATTGGAGCTACACCTTC. It is translated as CASSLGTGRDWSYTF.